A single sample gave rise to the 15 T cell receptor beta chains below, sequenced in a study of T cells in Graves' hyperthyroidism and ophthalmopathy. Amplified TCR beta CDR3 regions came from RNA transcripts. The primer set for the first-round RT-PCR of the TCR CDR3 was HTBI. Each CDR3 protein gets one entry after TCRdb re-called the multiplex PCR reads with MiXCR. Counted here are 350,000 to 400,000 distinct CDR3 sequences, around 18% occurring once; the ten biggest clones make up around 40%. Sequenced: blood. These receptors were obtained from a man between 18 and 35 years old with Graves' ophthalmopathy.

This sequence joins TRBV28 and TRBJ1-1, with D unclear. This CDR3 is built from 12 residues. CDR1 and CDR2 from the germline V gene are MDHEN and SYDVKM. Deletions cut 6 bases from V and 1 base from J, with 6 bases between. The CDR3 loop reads CASRISNTEAFF. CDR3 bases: TGTGCCAGCAGAATTTCGAACACTGAAGCTTTCTTT.

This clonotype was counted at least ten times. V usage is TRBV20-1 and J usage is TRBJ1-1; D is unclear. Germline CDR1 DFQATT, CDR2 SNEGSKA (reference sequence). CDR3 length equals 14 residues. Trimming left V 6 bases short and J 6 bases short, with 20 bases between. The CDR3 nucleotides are TGCAGTGCACGGAAGGTGTCGATGGTCCCTGAAGCTTTCTTT. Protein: CSARKVSMVPEAFF.

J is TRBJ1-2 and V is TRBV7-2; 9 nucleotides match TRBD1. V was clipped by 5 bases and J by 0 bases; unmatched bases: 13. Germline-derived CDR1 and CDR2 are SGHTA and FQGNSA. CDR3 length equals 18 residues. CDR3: CASSPTGTGTGANYGYTF. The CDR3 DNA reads TGTGCCAGCAGCCCCACCGGGACAGGGACGGGGGCTAACTATGGCTACACCTTC.

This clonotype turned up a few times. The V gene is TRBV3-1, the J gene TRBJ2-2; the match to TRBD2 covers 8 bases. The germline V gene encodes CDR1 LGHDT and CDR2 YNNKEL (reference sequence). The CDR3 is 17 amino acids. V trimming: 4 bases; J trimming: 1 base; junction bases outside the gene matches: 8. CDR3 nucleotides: TGTGCCAGCAGCCCCCTCAGCGGGGGCCTGAACACCGGGGAGCTGTTTTTT. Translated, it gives CASSPLSGGLNTGELFF.

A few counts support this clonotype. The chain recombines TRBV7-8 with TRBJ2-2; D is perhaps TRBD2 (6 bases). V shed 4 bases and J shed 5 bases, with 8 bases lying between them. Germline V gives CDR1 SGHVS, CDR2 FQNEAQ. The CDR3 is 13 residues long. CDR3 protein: CASSSLATGELFF. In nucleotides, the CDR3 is TGTGCCAGCAGCTCACTAGCAACCGGGGAGCTGTTTTTT.

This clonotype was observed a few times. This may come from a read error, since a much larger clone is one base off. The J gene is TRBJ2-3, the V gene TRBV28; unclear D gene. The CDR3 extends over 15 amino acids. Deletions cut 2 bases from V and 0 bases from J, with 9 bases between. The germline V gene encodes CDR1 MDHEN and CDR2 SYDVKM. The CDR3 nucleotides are TGTGCCAGCAGTTTAAGCAGCCCTAGCACAGATACGCAGTATTTT. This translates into CASSLSSPSTDTQYF.

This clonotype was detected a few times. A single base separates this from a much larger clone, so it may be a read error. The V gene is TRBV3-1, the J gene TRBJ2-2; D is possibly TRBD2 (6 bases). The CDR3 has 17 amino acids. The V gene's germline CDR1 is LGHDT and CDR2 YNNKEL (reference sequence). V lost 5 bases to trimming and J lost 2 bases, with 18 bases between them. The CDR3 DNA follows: TGTGCCAGCAGCGCGCATCGGATAGCGGTTAACACCGGGGAGCTGTTTTTT. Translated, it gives CASSAHRIAVNTGELFF.

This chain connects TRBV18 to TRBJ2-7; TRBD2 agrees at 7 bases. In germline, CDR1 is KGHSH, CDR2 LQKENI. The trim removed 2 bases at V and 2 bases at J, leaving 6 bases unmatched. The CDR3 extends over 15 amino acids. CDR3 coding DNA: TGTGCCAGCTCACCAACCCCAGCGGGACCCTACGAGCAGTACTTC. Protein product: CASSPTPAGPYEQYF.

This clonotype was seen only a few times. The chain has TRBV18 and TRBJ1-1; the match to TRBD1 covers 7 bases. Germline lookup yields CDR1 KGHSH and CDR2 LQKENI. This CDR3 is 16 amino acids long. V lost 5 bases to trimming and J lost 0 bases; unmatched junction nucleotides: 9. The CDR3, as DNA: TGTGCCAGCTCAGCCAACAGGGGTAGGATGAACACTGAAGCTTTCTTT. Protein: CASSANRGRMNTEAFF.

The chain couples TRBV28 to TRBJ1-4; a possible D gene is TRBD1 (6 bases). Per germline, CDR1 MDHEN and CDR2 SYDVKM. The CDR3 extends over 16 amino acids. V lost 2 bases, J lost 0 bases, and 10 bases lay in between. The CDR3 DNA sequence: TGTGCCAGCAGTTTACGGACAGCAGCAACTAATGAAAAACTGTTTTTT. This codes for CASSLRTAATNEKLFF.

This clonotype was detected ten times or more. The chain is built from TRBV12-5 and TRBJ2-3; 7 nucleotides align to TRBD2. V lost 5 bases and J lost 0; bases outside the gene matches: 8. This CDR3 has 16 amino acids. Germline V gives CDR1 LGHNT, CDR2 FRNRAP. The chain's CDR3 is CASGPRTRLSTDTQYF. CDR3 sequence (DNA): TGTGCTAGTGGTCCCCGGACTAGATTAAGCACAGATACGCAGTATTTT.

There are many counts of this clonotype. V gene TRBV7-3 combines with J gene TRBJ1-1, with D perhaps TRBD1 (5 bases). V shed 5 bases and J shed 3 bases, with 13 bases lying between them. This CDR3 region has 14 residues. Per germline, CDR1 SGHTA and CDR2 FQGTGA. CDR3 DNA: TGTGCCAGCAGCCCGATCGGAGGGGACACTGAAGCTTTCTTT. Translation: CASSPIGGDTEAFF.

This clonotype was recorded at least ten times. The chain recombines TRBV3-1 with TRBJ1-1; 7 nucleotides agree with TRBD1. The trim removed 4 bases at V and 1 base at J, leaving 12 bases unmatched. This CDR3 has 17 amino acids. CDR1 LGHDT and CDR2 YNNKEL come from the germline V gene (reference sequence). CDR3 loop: CASSREPNRGANTEAFF. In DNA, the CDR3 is TGTGCCAGCAGCCGAGAACCTAACAGGGGAGCGAACACTGAAGCTTTCTTT.

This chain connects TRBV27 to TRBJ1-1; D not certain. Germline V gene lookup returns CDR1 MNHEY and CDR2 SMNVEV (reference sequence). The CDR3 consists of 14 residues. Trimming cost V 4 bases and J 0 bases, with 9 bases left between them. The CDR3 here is CASSWSHMNTEAFF. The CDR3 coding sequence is TGTGCCAGCAGTTGGAGTCACATGAACACTGAAGCTTTCTTT.

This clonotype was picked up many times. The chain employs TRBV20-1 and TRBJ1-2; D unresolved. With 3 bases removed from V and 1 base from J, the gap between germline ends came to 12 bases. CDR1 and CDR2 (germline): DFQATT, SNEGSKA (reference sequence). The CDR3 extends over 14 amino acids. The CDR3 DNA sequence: TGCAGTGCTAGTTACGTGGCGAGTAACTATGGCTACACCTTC. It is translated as CSASYVASNYGYTF.